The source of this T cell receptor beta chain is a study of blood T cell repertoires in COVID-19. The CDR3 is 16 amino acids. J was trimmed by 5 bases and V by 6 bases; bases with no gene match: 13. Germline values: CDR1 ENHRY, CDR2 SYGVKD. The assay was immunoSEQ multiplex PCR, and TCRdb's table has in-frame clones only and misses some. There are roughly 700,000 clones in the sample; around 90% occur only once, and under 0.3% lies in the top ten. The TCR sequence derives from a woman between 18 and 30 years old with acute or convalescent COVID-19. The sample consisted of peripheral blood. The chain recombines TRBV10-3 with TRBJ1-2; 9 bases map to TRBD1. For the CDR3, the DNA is TGTGCCATCAGGGGGGGGACAGGGATTGGGACTTATGGCTACACCTTC. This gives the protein CAIRGGTGIGTYGYTF.